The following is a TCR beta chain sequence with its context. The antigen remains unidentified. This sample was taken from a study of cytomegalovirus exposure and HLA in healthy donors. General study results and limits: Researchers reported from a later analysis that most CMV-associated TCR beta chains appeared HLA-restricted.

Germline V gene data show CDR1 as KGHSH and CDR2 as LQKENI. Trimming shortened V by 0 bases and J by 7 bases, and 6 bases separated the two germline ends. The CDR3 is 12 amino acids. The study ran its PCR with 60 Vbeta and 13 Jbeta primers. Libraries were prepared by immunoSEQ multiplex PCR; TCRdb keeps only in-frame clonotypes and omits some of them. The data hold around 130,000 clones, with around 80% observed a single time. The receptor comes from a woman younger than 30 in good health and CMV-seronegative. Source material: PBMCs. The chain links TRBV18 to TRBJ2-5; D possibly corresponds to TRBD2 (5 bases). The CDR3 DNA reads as TGTGCCAGCTCACCACCCGAGGGGACCCAGTACTTC. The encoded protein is CASSPPEGTQYF.